The 11 T cell receptor beta chains in this list originate from one sample, sequenced in a study of shared clonotypes between healthy human individuals. Sequenced by immunoSEQ multiplex PCR; TCRdb stores in-frame clones only, minus some. The sample lists around 2.5 million clones; over 85% were seen once. Sequenced sample: naive CD4+ T cells from PBMCs. Subset in this sample: CD45RA+ positively selected. The origin of the receptors is a man younger than 35 in good health. Some clones in this sample may be carry-over from other donors' samples.

The chain combines TRBV15 with TRBJ2-2, with 8 bases lining up with TRBD1. J was trimmed by 5 bases and V by 0 bases; bases with no gene match: 5. The length of the CDR3 is 16 residues. CDR1 and CDR2 (germline): LNHNV, YYDKDF (reference sequence). The CDR3 bases are TGTGCCACCAGCAGAGATCAGGGGGCTATAACCGGGGAGCTGTTTTTT. It translates to CATSRDQGAITGELFF. The complete variable domain, with remaining parts taken from reference TRBV15 and TRBJ2-2, reads DAMVIQNPRYQVTQFGKPVTLSCSQTLNHNVMYWYQQKSSQAPKLLFHYYDKDFNNEADTPDNFQSRRPNTSFCFLDIRSPGLGDTAMYLCATSRDQGAITGELFFGEGSRLTVL.

The rearrangement joins TRBV7-9 to TRBJ2-1; D is possibly TRBD1 (6 bases). This CDR3 has 14 residues. The V end lost 2 bases, the J end lost 6 bases, and 11 bases lay between the germline ends. In germline, CDR1 is SEHNR, CDR2 FQNEAQ (reference sequence). The CDR3 DNA reads as TGTGCCAGCAGCTTAATGGGACACAGCAATGAGCAGTTCTTC. This gives the protein CASSLMGHSNEQFF.

The rearrangement joins TRBV10-3 to TRBJ1-1; D perhaps matches TRBD1 (5 bases). Trimming cost V 7 bases and J 1 base, with 10 bases left between them. Per germline, CDR1 ENHRY and CDR2 SYGVKD. The CDR3 runs 13 residues. The CDR3 DNA reads as TGTGCCATCACGGGGGTTTGGAACACTGAAGCTTTCTTT. Its translation: CAITGVWNTEAFF.

The chain couples TRBV10-3 to TRBJ1-5; TRBD1 agrees at 9 bases. Germline CDR1 ENHRY, CDR2 SYGVKD. CDR3 length equals 19 residues. After removal of 1 base from V and 0 bases from J, the junction contained 10 bases not matched to a gene. The CDR3 DNA reads TGTGCCATCAGTGAGTTCCGGGACAGGGACTCAAATAGCAATCAGCCCCAGCATTTT. The encoded protein is CAISEFRDRDSNSNQPQHF.

This clone has just one count. The CDR3 DNA is TGCGCCAGCAGCTTGGGGGCAGGGGGCCTCGAAAAACTGTTTTTT. Amino acid sequence: CASSLGAGGLEKLFF. The J gene is TRBJ1-4, the V gene TRBV5-1; 8 bases map to TRBD1. The V gene end was trimmed by 0 bases and the J gene end by 8 bases; junction bases not matched to a gene: 6. The CDR3 covers 15 residues. Per the germline V gene, CDR1 is SGHRS and CDR2 is YFSETQ. Filled out from reference TRBV5-1 and TRBJ1-4, the complete variable domain reads KAGVTQTPRYLIKTRGQQVTLSCSPISGHRSVSWYQQTPGQGLQFLFEYFSETQRNKGNFPGRFSGRQFSNSRSEMNVSTLELGDSALYLCASSLGAGGLEKLFFGSGTQLSVL.

This clone was counted once. The rearrangement links TRBV7-2 to TRBJ1-3; D may be TRBD1 (5 bases). V lost 1 base and J 0 bases, leaving 10 bases between the germline ends. The CDR3 has 16 amino acids. CDR1 is SGHTA, CDR2 FQGNSA, per germline. CDR3: CASSLVPGSSGNTIYF. The CDR3 coding sequence is TGTGCCAGCAGCTTAGTACCAGGGAGCTCTGGAAACACCATATATTTT. Based on the CDR3 plus reference TRBV7-2 and TRBJ1-3, the full variable domain is GAGVSQSPSNKVTEKGKDVELRCDPISGHTALYWYRQSLGQGLEFLIYFQGNSAPDKSGLPSDRFSAERTGGSVSTLTIQRTQQEDSAVYLCASSLVPGSSGNTIYFGEGSWLTVV.

The chain couples TRBV2 to TRBJ2-6, with 14 nucleotides matching TRBD2. V lost 7 bases, J lost 3 bases, and 14 bases stayed unmatched. This CDR3 region has 20 residues. From germline, CDR1 is SNHLY and CDR2 FYNNEI. CDR3 DNA sequence: TGTGCCAGCAACCGACCAACCGGGACTAGCGGGAGTCATGGGGCCAACGTCCTGACTTTC. This encodes CASNRPTGTSGSHGANVLTF.

The chain links TRBV7-9 to TRBJ2-3; the D gene could be TRBD1 or TRBD2 (5 bases each). From germline, CDR1 is SEHNR and CDR2 FQNEAQ (reference sequence). Trimming took 2 bases from V and 0 from J, leaving 12 bases between them. The CDR3 runs to 16 residues. CDR3 bases: TGTGCCAGCAGCTTATATCGCAGGGAGAGCACAGATACGCAGTATTTT. Translating it yields CASSLYRRESTDTQYF.

The chain employs TRBV7-3 and TRBJ2-7; TRBD2 aligns across 9 bases. The CDR3 spans 16 residues. Trimming removed 2 bases from V and 7 bases from J; junction bases left unmatched: 12. In germline, CDR1 is SGHTA, CDR2 FQGTGA. The CDR3 region has the DNA TGTGCCAGCAGCTTAGGGCGGGAGGGAACTTTCGGGGAGCAGTACTTC. Protein product: CASSLGREGTFGEQYF. The variable domain in full, with the rest retrieved from reference TRBV7-3 and TRBJ2-7, is GAGVSQTPSNKVTEKGKYVELRCDPISGHTALYWYRQSLGQGPEFLIYFQGTGAADDSGLPNDRFFAVRPEGSVSTLKIQRTERGDSAVYLCASSLGREGTFGEQYFGPGTRLTVT.

The chain uses TRBV7-8 and TRBJ2-2; tentatively, D is TRBD2 (7 bases). Germline-derived CDR1 and CDR2 are SGHVS and FQNEAQ. Deletions cut 3 bases from V and 5 bases from J, with 13 bases between. The CDR3 loop spans 15 amino acids. This CDR3 is CASSFRGARTGELFF. In DNA, the CDR3 is TGTGCCAGCAGCTTTCGGGGGGCGCGAACCGGGGAGCTGTTTTTT.

The CDR3 coding sequence is TGTGCCAGCAGCACGGGACACAGCTCCTACGAGCAGTACTTC. Translated, it gives CASSTGHSSYEQYF. This chain connects TRBV7-8 to TRBJ2-7, with D tentatively TRBD1 (6 bases). V was cut by 5 bases and J by 0 bases, with 11 bases left in between. CDR3 length: 14 amino acids. Germline V gives CDR1 SGHVS, CDR2 FQNEAQ.